The 2 T cell receptor beta chains presented below share a single source sample, sequenced in a study of blood T cell repertoires in COVID-19. Sequencing used immunoSEQ multiplex PCR; TCRdb keeps in-frame clones, though not all of them. The table shows roughly 220,000 clones, with about 80% occurring only once. The sample taken for sequencing was peripheral blood. The source of these receptors is a woman aged 60-75 years with acute or convalescent COVID-19.

With respect to this clone: Other DNA sequences from this sample encode an identical CDR3 as well. This chain uses TRBV3-1 (or the pseudogene TRBV3-2) with TRBJ2-1; D may be TRBD2 (7 bases). Trimming shortened V by 3 bases and J by 9 bases, and 12 bases separated the two germline ends. Germline V gene sequence: CDR1 LGHDT, CDR2 YNNKEL (reference sequence). The length of the CDR3 is 13 residues. In nucleotides, the CDR3 is TGTGCCAGCAGCCAGGGGGGGCTCGCTGAGCAGTTCTTC. This codes for CASSQGGLAEQFF.

In its sample, this clone was seen once. The rearrangement uses TRBV5-1 and TRBJ2-7; 7 nucleotides align to TRBD2. The germline CDR1 and CDR2 sequences are SGHRS and YFSETQ. V dropped 3 bases and J dropped 2; count of bases not matched to a gene: 5. This CDR3 is built from 14 residues. This chain's CDR3 is CASSSGGKTYEQYF. The CDR3 nucleotides read TGCGCCAGCAGCTCGGGAGGCAAAACCTACGAGCAGTACTTC.